Listed here are 27 T cell receptor beta chains from one sample, sequenced in a study of blood T cell repertoires in COVID-19 (dated by TCRdb to about 2020). Library method: the immunoSEQ multiplex PCR assay. This immuneACCESS table, as held by TCRdb, lists in-frame sequences with V and J called but not all clones. Of the missing ones, under half trace to an unresolved V gene in checked studies; the others have no known cause. The sample yields some 190,000 clones; about 90% were counted once. The ten largest make up 1.5% of the sample. Sequencing was carried out using peripheral blood. These receptors were taken from a man in his late teens or twenties with active or convalescent COVID-19.

This clone came up many times. This chain links TRBV10-3 with TRBJ1-2; 8 bases match TRBD1. V was pared by 3 bases and J by 5 bases, with 20 bases of the junction left unmatched. The CDR3 consists of 19 residues. CDR1 is ENHRY and CDR2 is SYGVKD in the germline V gene. The CDR3 coding sequence is TGTGCCATCAGTGACCCCCCAGGTGGCAGGGGGCTGGAGGCGTATGGCTACACCTTC. This encodes CAISDPPGGRGLEAYGYTF.

The chain joins TRBV7-2 to TRBJ2-1; D is unclear. CDR1 and CDR2 from the germline V gene are SGHTA and FQGNSA. With 1 base removed from V and 9 bases from J, the gap between germline ends came to 13 bases. The CDR3 sequence is 14 residues long. Here the CDR3 reads CASSLDTSSGEQFF. The CDR3 DNA reads TGTGCCAGCAGCTTAGATACGTCATCAGGTGAGCAGTTCTTC.

The chain combines TRBV7-2 with TRBJ1-4, with TRBD1 as a possible D gene (5 bases). Deletions cut 2 bases from V and 8 bases from J, with 12 bases between. The CDR3 length is 14 residues. CDR1 is SGHTA and CDR2 is FQGNSA in the germline V gene. The CDR3 DNA reads TGTGCCAGCAGCTTAAGGAGGGGAGGGGAAAAACTGTTTTTT. Translating it yields CASSLRRGGEKLFF.

The chain uses TRBV28 and TRBJ1-4; 8 bases agree with TRBD1. Trimming removed 5 bases from V and 8 bases from J; junction bases left unmatched: 7. The CDR3 consists of 14 residues. Germline V gives CDR1 MDHEN, CDR2 SYDVKM. The CDR3 nucleotides read TGTGCCAGCAGTATACAGGGGGGTAGCGAAAAACTGTTTTTT. Its protein product is CASSIQGGSEKLFF. Supplemented by reference TRBV28 and TRBJ1-4, the full variable domain reads DVKVTQSSRYLVKRTGEKVFLECVQDMDHENMFWYRQDPGLGLRLIYFSYDVKMKEKGDIPEGYSVSREKKERFSLILESASTNQTSMYLCASSIQGGSEKLFFGSGTQLSVL.

V and J are TRBV5-4 and TRBJ2-3; TRBD2 agrees at 11 bases. CDR3 length: 18 residues. CDR1 is SGHNT and CDR2 is YYREEE in the germline V gene (reference sequence). Trimming removed 4 bases from V and 5 bases from J; junction bases left unmatched: 15. CDR3 in DNA: TGTGCCAGCAGCCTCCTTGGGGTTAGCGGGAGGGAGAGAGATACGCAGTATTTT. Amino acids: CASSLLGVSGRERDTQYF.

J is TRBJ1-2 and V is TRBV28; no definite D call. CDR1 MDHEN and CDR2 SYDVKM come from the germline V gene. The CDR3 runs to 15 residues. V was cut by 6 bases and J by 3 bases, with 17 bases left in between. The CDR3, as DNA: TGTGCCAGCAGCCCATCCCGGTCCCCCTACTATGGCTACACCTTC. Translated, it gives CASSPSRSPYYGYTF.

A single count supports this clone. The chain carries TRBV20-1 and TRBJ1-2; no definite D call. Trimming took off 4 bases at V and 4 bases at J, with 7 bases between the two ends. Germline V lookup: CDR1 DFQATT, CDR2 SNEGSKA (reference sequence). The CDR3 runs 11 residues. The CDR3 coding sequence is TGCAGTGCTACGGGAGGCTATGGCTACACCTTC. Its protein is CSATGGYGYTF.

The chain is built from TRBV10-1 and TRBJ1-1; D is ambiguous. Germline values: CDR1 WNHNN, CDR2 SYGVQD (reference sequence). This CDR3 contains 12 residues. The V end lost 3 bases, the J end lost 6 bases, and 8 bases lay between the germline ends. The CDR3 here is CASSDSRAEAFF. The CDR3 nucleotides are TGCGCCAGCAGTGATAGTAGAGCTGAAGCTTTCTTT.

The chain uses TRBV7-9 and TRBJ1-4; TRBD1 matches at 10 bases. The V segment lost 7 bases and the J segment 4 bases; nucleotides outside the gene matches: 12. This CDR3 contains 17 residues. The germline CDR1 and CDR2 sequences are SEHNR and FQNEAQ (reference sequence). The CDR3 sequence is CASTKRDRGSINEKLFF. Written as DNA, the CDR3 is TGTGCCAGCACCAAAAGGGACAGGGGATCCATTAATGAAAAACTGTTTTTT. The variable domain in full, completed from reference TRBV7-9 and TRBJ1-4, reads DTGVSQNPRHKITKRGQNVTFRCDPISEHNRLYWYRQTLGQGPEFLTYFQNEAQLEKSRLLSDRFSAERPKGSFSTLEIQRTEQGDSAMYLCASTKRDRGSINEKLFFGSGTQLSVL.

This sequence joins TRBV24-1 and TRBJ2-5, with 8 bases lining up with TRBD2. There are 18 residues in the CDR3. The V gene end was trimmed by 5 bases and the J gene end by 2 bases; junction bases not matched to a gene: 15. Germline loops: CDR1 KGHDR, CDR2 SFDVKD. In nucleotides, the CDR3 is TGTGCCACCAGTGTATGGGATAAAACTAGCGGAGAACAAGAGACCCAGTACTTC. It encodes CATSVWDKTSGEQETQYF.

This clone was seen only a few times. The CDR3 loop is CASSLGGTAGANVLTF. The CDR3 nucleotides read TGTGCCAGCAGCTTAGGAGGGACTGCTGGGGCCAACGTCCTGACTTTC. The chain is built from TRBV7-9 and TRBJ2-6; tentative D call: TRBD2 (6 bases). This CDR3 is built from 16 residues. V was clipped by 1 base and J by 2 bases, with 9 bases between them. Germline V gene data show CDR1 as SEHNR and CDR2 as FQNEAQ (reference sequence).

J is TRBJ2-1 and V is TRBV10-3; TRBD2 might be the D (5 bases). Germline-derived CDR1 and CDR2 are ENHRY and SYGVKD. The CDR3 spans 15 residues. Trimming pared 10 bases from V and 9 bases from J, leaving 25 bases between. CDR3 sequence: CATLRLREPTGEQFF. For the CDR3, the DNA is TGTGCCACGCTCCGTCTGAGGGAACCCACCGGTGAGCAGTTCTTC.

This clone was recorded a few times. The rearrangement links TRBV4-1 to TRBJ1-2, with a tentative D call TRBD1 (5 bases). This CDR3 contains 19 residues. CDR1 is MGHRA and CDR2 is YSYEKL in the germline V gene. The ends were cut back, 0 bases at V and 5 bases at J, with 25 bases in the middle. This CDR3 is CASSQDRGLTVGGIYGYTF. The CDR3 DNA is TGCGCCAGCAGCCAAGACCGTGGGTTGACAGTTGGAGGGATTTATGGCTACACCTTC.

This chain connects TRBV27 to TRBJ1-2, with 8 bases aligning to TRBD1. The J segment lost 4 bases and the V segment lost 5 bases, leaving 9 bases of the junction unmatched. The CDR3 spans 15 residues. The V gene's germline CDR1 is MNHEY and CDR2 SMNVEV (reference sequence). The CDR3 DNA sequence: TGTGCCAGCAGTCCCAGACAGGGGAGTTTCTATGGCTACACCTTC. Translated, it gives CASSPRQGSFYGYTF.

V usage is TRBV9 and J usage is TRBJ1-6; TRBD1 might be the D (5 bases). The germline V and J ends were trimmed by 0 bases and 8 bases, with 15 bases remaining between them. Germline CDR1 and CDR2: SGDLS and YYNGEE. The CDR3 spans 16 residues. CDR3 amino acids: CASSVGGREGDSPLHF. CDR3 DNA sequence: TGTGCCAGCAGCGTAGGGGGCAGGGAGGGCGATTCACCCCTCCACTTT.

V is TRBV7-8 and J is TRBJ1-1; tentatively, D is TRBD1 (5 bases). Trimming stripped 4 bases from V and 8 bases from J, with 20 bases between. The CDR3 consists of 15 residues. Germline CDR1 SGHVS, CDR2 FQNEAQ. The CDR3: CASSSTRGSTGEAFF. In DNA, the CDR3 is TGTGCCAGCAGCTCTACTCGGGGGTCGACGGGGGAAGCTTTCTTT. The whole variable domain, filled in from reference TRBV7-8 and TRBJ1-1, reads GAGVSQSPRYKVAKRGQDVALRCDPISGHVSLFWYQQALGQGPEFLTYFQNEAQLDKSGLPSDRFFAERPEGSVSTLKIQRTQQEDSAVYLCASSSTRGSTGEAFFGQGTRLTVV.

The chain joins TRBV19 to TRBJ1-1; the D gene is possibly TRBD1 (6 bases). Germline-derived CDR1 and CDR2 are LNHDA and SQIVND (reference sequence). This CDR3 has 16 residues. Trimming stripped 1 base from V and 3 bases from J, with 15 bases between. The chain's CDR3 is CASSIASGGGDTEAFF. The CDR3 DNA reads TGTGCCAGTAGTATAGCTTCTGGGGGCGGCGACACTGAAGCTTTCTTT.

J is TRBJ1-1 and V is TRBV27; possibly TRBD1 for D (5 bases). The V end was cut by 2 bases, the J end by 7 bases, with 23 bases between. CDR1 and CDR2 (germline): MNHEY, SMNVEV (reference sequence). The CDR3 totals 17 residues. The CDR3 DNA reads as TGTGCCAGCAGTTTAAAGGGTTTATTTGTGGGGGGTAGTGAAGCTTTCTTT. It yields the protein CASSLKGLFVGGSEAFF.

This chain uses TRBV10-3 with TRBJ1-1, with 7 bases lining up with TRBD1. The junction had 4 bases not matched to a gene; V was cut back by 6 bases and J by 6 bases. This CDR3 contains 12 residues. Germline CDR1 and CDR2: ENHRY and SYGVKD. In nucleotides, the CDR3 is TGTGCCATCAGGTATGGGACAGCTGAAGCTTTCTTT. Translating it yields CAIRYGTAEAFF.

The V gene is TRBV6-2 or TRBV6-3, the J gene TRBJ2-1, with 7 bases fitting TRBD2. Trimming took 2 bases from V and 7 from J; bases not matched to a gene: 8. Per germline, CDR1 MNHEY and CDR2 SVGEGT. The CDR3 runs to 15 residues. The CDR3 nucleotides are TGTGCCAGCAGTTACGGGACGGGAGGCCGGAATGAGCAGTTCTTC. Protein product: CASSYGTGGRNEQFF.

This clone was seen a handful of times. The V and J genes are TRBV19 and TRBJ1-6; 8 bases map to TRBD1. Trimming removed 3 bases from V and 5 bases from J; junction bases left unmatched: 0. Germline lookup yields CDR1 LNHDA and CDR2 SQIVND (reference sequence). This CDR3 spans 14 amino acids. The CDR3 region is CASSMGQDNSPLHF. CDR3 in DNA: TGTGCCAGTAGTATGGGACAGGATAATTCACCCCTCCACTTT.

CDR3 protein: CASSSIQVYDEQFF. CDR3 bases: TGTGCCAGCAGCTCGATACAGGTTTACGATGAGCAGTTCTTC. V and J are TRBV5-8 and TRBJ2-1; a weak D match, TRBD1 (5 bases). Germline assignment: CDR1 SGHTS and CDR2 YDEGEE. The CDR3 is 14 residues long. V was clipped by 3 bases and J by 8 bases, with 15 bases between them.

The gene calls are TRBV28 and TRBJ2-4; D gene uncertain. Germline V CDR1 and CDR2: MDHEN, SYDVKM. The CDR3 loop spans 14 amino acids. The CDR3 loop is CAHQPEWSRDIQYF. CDR3 bases: TGTGCTCACCAACCGGAGTGGTCGAGAGACATTCAGTACTTC.

V usage is TRBV7-8 and J usage is TRBJ2-1, with TRBD2 matching 7 bases. This CDR3 has 14 residues. The germline V gene has CDR1 SGHVS and CDR2 FQNEAQ. V dropped 4 bases and J dropped 5; count of bases not matched to a gene: 5. For the CDR3, the DNA is TGTGCCAGCAGCTACCGGCTAGCGGACAATGAGCAGTTCTTC. Protein sequence: CASSYRLADNEQFF.

The chain uses TRBV6-6 and TRBJ1-1; D not resolved. V dropped 8 bases and J dropped 1 base, with 17 bases sitting between them. Germline lookup yields CDR1 MNHNY and CDR2 SVGAGI (reference sequence). The CDR3 totals 15 residues. The CDR3 loop is CASLTLWLPNTEAFF. The CDR3 nucleotides read TGTGCCAGCCTAACTTTGTGGTTACCGAACACTGAAGCTTTCTTT.

This chain joins TRBV6-5 and TRBJ2-5, with D possibly TRBD2 on 5 matching bases. This CDR3 contains 13 residues. The V end was cut by 8 bases, the J end by 4 bases, with 14 bases between. The germline V gene encodes CDR1 MNHEY and CDR2 SVGAGI. The CDR3 DNA is TGTGCCAGCTTAACTAGGGCCGGAGAGACCCAGTACTTC. It encodes CASLTRAGETQYF.

J is TRBJ1-1 and V is TRBV10-3; D is perhaps TRBD1 (6 bases). The V end was cut by 0 bases, the J end by 1 base, with 9 bases between. The length of the CDR3 is 15 residues. CDR1 is ENHRY, CDR2 SYGVKD, per germline. The chain's CDR3 is CAISESRGTNTEAFF. The CDR3 DNA sequence: TGTGCCATCAGTGAGTCTAGGGGGACGAACACTGAAGCTTTCTTT.